This T cell receptor beta chain was documented in a study of blood T cell repertoires in COVID-19. Study-wide background: PBMCs, B-cell-depleted T cells, or T cells were the source of the cDNA or gDNA that made up the material.

Some clones are missing from TCRdb's copy, which holds only in-frame ones; the method was immunoSEQ multiplex PCR. The repertoire includes almost 500,000 clones, roughly nine tenths of them detected once, and 6.5% to 8.5% sits in the top ten. V lost 3 bases and J 2 bases, leaving 10 bases between the germline ends. Germline V gene data show CDR1 as MGHRA and CDR2 as YSYEKL. The CDR3 sequence is 14 residues long. Sequencing was carried out using PBMCs or T cells enriched from blood (not recorded which). The clonotype originates from an older woman who had recovered from COVID-19. V usage is TRBV4-1 and J usage is TRBJ1-2, with D possibly being TRBD1 (5 bases). The chain's CDR3 is CASSHPTVNYGYTF. The CDR3 DNA is TGCGCCAGCAGCCACCCGACAGTCAACTATGGCTACACCTTC.